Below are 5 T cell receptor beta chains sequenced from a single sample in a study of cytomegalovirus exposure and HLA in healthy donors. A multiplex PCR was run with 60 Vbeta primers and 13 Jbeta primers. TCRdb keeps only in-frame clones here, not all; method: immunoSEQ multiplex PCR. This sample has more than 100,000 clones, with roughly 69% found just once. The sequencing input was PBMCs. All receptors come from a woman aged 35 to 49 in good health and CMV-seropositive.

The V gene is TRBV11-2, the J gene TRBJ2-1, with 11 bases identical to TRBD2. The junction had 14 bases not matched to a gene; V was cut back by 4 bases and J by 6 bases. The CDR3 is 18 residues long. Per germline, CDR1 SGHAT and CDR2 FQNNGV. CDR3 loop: CASSSDLLAGDGGNEQFF. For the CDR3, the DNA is TGTGCCAGCAGCTCCGACCTACTAGCGGGGGATGGTGGCAATGAGCAGTTCTTC. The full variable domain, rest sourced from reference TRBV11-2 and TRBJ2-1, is EAGVAQSPRYKIIEKRQSVAFWCNPISGHATLYWYQQILGQGPKLLIQFQNNGVVDDSQLPKDRFSAERLKGVDSTLKIQPAKLEDSAVYLCASSSDLLAGDGGNEQFFGPGTRLTVL.

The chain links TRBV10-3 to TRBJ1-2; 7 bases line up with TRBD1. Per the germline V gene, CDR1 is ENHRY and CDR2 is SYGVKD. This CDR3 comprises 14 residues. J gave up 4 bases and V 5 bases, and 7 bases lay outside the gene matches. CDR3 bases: TGTGCCATCAGTACGTTACAGGGGATCTATGGCTACACCTTC. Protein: CAISTLQGIYGYTF.

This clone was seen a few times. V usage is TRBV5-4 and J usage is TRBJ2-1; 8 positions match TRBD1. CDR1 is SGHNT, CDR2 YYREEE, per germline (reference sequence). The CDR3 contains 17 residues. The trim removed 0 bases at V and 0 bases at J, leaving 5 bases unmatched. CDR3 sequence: CASSLASDRGSYNEQFF. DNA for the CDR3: TGTGCCAGCAGCTTGGCGAGCGACAGGGGCTCCTACAATGAGCAGTTCTTC. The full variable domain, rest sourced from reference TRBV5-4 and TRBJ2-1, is ETGVTQSPTHLIKTRGQQVTLRCSSQSGHNTVSWYQQALGQGPQFIFQYYREEENGRGNFPPRFSGLQFPNYSSELNVNALELDDSALYLCASSLASDRGSYNEQFFGPGTRLTVL.

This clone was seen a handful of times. CDR3 in amino acids: CASSSWGQATDEQYF. For the CDR3, the DNA is TGCGCCAGCAGTTCTTGGGGACAGGCTACCGACGAGCAGTACTTC. The chain recombines TRBV4-3 with TRBJ2-7; 8 bases map to TRBD1. CDR1 is LGHNA and CDR2 is YSLEER in the germline V gene. This CDR3 spans 15 amino acids. The V segment lost 6 bases and the J segment 5 bases; nucleotides outside the gene matches: 12.

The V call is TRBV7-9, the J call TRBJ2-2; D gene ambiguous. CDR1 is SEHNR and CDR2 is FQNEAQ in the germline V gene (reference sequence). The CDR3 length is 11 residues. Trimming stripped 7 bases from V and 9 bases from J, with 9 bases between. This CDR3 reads CASTPARELFF. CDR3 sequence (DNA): TGTGCCAGCACCCCAGCGAGGGAGCTGTTTTTT.